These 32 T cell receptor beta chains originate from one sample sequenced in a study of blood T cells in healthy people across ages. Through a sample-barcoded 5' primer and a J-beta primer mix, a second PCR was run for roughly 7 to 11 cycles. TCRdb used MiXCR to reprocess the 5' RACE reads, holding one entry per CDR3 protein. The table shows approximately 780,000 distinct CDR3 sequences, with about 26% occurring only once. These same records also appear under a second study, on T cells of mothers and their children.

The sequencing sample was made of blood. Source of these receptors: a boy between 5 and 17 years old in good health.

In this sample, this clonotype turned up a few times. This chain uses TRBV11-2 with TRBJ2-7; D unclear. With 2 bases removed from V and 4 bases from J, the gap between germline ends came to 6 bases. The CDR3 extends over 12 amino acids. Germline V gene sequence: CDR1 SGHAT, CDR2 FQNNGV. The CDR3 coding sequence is TGTGCCAGCAGCTTACAGACTTACGAGCAGTACTTC. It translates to CASSLQTYEQYF.

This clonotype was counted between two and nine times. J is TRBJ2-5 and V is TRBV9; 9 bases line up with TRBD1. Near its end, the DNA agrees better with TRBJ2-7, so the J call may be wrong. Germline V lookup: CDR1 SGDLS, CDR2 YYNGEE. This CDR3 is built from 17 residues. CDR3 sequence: CASSVGDRAPHSYEQYF. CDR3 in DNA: TGTGCCAGCAGCGTAGGGGACAGGGCCCCACACTCCTACGAGCAGTACTTC.

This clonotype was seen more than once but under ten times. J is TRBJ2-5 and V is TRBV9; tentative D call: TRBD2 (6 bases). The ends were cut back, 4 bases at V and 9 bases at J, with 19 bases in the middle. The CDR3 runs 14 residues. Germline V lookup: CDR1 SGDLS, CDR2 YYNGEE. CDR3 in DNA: TGTGCCAGCAGCCCTTGGGGAGGATCTGAGGCCCAGTACTTC. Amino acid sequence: CASSPWGGSEAQYF.

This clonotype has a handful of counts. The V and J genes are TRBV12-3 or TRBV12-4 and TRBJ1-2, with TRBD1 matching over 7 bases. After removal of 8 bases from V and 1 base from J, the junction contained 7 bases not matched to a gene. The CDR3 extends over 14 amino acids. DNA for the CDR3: TGTGCCAGCCGGGACAGTGGGGTTAACTATGGCTACACCTTC. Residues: CASRDSGVNYGYTF.

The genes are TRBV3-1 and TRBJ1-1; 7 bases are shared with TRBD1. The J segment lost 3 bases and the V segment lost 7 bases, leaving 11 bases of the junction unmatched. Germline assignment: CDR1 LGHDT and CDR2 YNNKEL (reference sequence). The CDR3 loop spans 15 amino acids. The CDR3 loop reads CASNLADRAYTEAFF. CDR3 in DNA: TGTGCCAGCAACCTAGCCGACAGGGCGTACACTGAAGCTTTCTTT.

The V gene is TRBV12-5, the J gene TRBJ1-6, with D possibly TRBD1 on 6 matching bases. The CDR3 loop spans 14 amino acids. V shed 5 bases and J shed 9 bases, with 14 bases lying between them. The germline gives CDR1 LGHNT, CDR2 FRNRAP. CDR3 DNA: TGTGCTAGTGGTACTACAGGGAGGGCTTCACCCCTCCACTTT. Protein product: CASGTTGRASPLHF.

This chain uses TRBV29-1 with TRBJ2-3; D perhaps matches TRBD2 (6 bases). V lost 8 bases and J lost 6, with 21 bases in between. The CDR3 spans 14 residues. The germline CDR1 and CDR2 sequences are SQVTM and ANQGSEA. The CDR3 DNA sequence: TGCAGCCGTGGCGGGATGGGGGAGTGGGATACGCAGTATTTT. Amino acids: CSRGGMGEWDTQYF.

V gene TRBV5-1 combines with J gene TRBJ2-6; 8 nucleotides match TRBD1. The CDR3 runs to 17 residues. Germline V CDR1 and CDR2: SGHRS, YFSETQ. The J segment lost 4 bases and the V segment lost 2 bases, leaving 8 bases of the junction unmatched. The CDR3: CASSLRTGSLGANVLTF. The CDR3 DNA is TGCGCCAGCAGCTTACGGACAGGGAGTTTGGGGGCCAACGTCCTGACTTTC.

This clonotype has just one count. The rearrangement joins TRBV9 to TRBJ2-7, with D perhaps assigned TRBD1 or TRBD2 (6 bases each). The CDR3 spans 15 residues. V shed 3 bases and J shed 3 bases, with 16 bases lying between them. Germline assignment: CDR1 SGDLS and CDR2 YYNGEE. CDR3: CASSAPGALDYEQYF. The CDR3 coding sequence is TGTGCCAGCAGCGCTCCGGGGGCCCTAGACTACGAGCAGTACTTC.

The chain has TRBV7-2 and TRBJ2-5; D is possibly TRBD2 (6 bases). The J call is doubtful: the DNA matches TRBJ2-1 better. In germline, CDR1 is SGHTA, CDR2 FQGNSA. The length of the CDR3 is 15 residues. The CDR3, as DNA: TGTGCCAGCAGCGAATTAGCGGCCAAATACAATGAGCAGTTCTTC. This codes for CASSELAAKYNEQFF.

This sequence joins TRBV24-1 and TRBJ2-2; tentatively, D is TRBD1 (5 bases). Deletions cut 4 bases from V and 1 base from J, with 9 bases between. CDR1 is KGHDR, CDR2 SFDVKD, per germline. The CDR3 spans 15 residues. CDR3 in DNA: TGTGCCACCAGTGAAACTGACAGGAACACCGGGGAGCTGTTTTTT. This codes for CATSETDRNTGELFF.

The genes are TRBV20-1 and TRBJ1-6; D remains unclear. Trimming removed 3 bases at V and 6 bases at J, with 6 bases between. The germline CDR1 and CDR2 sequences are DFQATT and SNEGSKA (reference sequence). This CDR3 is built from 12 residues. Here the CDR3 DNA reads TGCAGTGCTAGTCGGGGTAATTCACCCCTCCACTTT. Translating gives CSASRGNSPLHF.

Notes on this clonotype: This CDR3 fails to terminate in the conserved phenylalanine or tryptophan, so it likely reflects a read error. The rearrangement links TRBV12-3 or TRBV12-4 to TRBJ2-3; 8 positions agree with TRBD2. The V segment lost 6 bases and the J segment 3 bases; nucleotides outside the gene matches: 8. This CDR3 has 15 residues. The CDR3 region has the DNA TGTGCCAGCAGACATAGCGGGGAAGGAACAGATACGCAGTATTCT. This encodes CASRHSGEGTDTQYS.

The CDR3 DNA follows: TGTGCCAGCAGCTCGAGACGCACTAGCGCCAAATACGAGCAGTACTTC. This sequence encodes CASSSRRTSAKYEQYF. This chain links TRBV7-9 with TRBJ2-7; 7 bases are shared with TRBD2. The CDR3 is 16 amino acids. V gave up 4 bases and J gave up 4 bases; unmatched junction bases: 13. Germline CDR1 is SEHNR and CDR2 is FQNEAQ (reference sequence).

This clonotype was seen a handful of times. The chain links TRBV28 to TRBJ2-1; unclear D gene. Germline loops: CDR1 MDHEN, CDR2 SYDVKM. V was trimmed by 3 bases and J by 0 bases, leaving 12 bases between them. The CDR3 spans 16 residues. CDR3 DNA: TGTGCCAGCAGTTTTCGGTTCTGGAGCTCCTACAATGAGCAGTTCTTC. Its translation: CASSFRFWSSYNEQFF.

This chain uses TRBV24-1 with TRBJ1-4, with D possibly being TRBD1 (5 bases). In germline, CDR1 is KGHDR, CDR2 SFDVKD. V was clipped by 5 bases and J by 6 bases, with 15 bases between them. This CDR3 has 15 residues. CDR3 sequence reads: CATSGADPGDEKLFF. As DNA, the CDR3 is TGTGCCACCAGTGGGGCAGACCCGGGGGATGAAAAACTGTTTTTT.

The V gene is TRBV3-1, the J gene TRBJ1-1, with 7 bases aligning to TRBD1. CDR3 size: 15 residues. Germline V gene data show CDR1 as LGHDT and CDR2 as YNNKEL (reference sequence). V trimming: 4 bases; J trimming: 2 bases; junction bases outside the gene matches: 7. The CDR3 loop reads CASSPLTGSNTEAFF. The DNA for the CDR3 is TGTGCCAGCAGCCCCCTGACAGGGTCAAACACTGAAGCTTTCTTT.

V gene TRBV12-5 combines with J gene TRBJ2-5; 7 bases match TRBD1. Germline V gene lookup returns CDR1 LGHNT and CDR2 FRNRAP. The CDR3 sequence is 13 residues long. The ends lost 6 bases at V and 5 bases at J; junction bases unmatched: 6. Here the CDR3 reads CASGNTGVETQYF. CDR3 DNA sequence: TGTGCTAGTGGGAACACAGGGGTCGAGACCCAGTACTTC.

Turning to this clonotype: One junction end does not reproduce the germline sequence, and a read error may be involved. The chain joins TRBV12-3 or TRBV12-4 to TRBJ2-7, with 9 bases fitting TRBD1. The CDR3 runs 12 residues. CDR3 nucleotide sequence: TGTGCCAGCAGCCCGAGGAGGGACAGGGCGGTCTTC. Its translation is CASSPRRDRAVF.

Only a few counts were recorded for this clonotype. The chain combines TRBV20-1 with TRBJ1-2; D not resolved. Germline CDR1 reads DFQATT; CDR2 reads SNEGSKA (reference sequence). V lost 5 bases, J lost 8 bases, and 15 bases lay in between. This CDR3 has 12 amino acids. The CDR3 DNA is TGCAGTGCTCCGTGGACCTTCGAGGGCTACACCTTC. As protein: CSAPWTFEGYTF.

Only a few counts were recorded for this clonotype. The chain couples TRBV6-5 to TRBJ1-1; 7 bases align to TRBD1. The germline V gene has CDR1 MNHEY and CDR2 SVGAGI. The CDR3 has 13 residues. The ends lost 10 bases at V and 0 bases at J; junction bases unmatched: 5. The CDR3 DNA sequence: TGTGCCACCAACCAGGGGGTGAACACTGAAGCTTTCTTT. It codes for CATNQGVNTEAFF.

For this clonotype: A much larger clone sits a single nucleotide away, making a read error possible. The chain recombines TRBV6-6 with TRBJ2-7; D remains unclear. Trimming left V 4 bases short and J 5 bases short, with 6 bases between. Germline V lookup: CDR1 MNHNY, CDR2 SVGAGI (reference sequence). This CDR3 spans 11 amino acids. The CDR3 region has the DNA TGTGCCAGCAGTTCGATAAACGAGCAGTACTTC. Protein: CASSSINEQYF.

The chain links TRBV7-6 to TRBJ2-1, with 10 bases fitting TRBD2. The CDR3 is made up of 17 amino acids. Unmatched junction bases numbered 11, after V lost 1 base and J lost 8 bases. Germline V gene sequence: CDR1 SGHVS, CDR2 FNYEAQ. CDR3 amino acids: CASSLERAGGPGDEQFF. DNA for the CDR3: TGTGCCAGCAGCTTAGAGAGAGCGGGAGGGCCGGGGGATGAGCAGTTCTTC. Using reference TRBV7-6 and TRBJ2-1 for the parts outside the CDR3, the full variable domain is GAGVSQSPRYKVTKRGQDVALRCDPISGHVSLYWYRQALGQGPEFLTYFNYEAQQDKSGLPNDRFSAERPEGSISTLTIQRTEQRDSAMYRCASSLERAGGPGDEQFFGPGTRLTVL.

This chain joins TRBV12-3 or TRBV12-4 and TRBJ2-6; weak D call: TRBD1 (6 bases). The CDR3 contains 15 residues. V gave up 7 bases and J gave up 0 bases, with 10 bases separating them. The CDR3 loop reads CASNEQGSGANVLTF. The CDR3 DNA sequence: TGTGCCAGCAACGAACAGGGCTCTGGGGCCAACGTCCTGACTTTC.

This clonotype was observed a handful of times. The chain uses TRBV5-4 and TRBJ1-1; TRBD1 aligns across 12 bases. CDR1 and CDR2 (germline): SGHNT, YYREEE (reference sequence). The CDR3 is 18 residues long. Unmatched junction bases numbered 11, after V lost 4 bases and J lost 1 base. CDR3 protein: CASSTARGQGARNTEAFF. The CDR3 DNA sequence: TGTGCCAGCAGCACTGCCCGGGGACAGGGGGCGCGGAACACTGAAGCTTTCTTT.

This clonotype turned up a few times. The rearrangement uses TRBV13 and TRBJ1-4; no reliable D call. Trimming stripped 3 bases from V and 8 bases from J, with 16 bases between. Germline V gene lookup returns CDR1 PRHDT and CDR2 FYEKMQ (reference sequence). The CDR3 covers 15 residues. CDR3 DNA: TGTGCCAGCAGCTTCGGGTACGGAAACGCGGAAAAACTGTTTTTT. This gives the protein CASSFGYGNAEKLFF. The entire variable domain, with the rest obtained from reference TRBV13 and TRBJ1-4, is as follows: AAGVIQSPRHLIKEKRETATLKCYPIPRHDTVYWYQQGPGQDPQFLISFYEKMQSDKGSIPDRFSAQQFSDYHSELNMSSLELGDSALYFCASSFGYGNAEKLFFGSGTQLSVL.

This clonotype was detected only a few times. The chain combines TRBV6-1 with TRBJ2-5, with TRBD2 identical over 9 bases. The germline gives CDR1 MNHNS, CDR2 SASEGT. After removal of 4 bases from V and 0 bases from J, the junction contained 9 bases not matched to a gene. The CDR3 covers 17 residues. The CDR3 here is CASSGDGSGGYQETQYF. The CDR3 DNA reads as TGTGCCAGCAGTGGGGATGGGAGCGGGGGGTACCAAGAGACCCAGTACTTC.

The CDR3 spells CASSLLTGTQYF. The DNA of the CDR3 is TGTGCCAGCAGCCTCTTGACTGGGACCCAGTACTTC. The chain employs TRBV14 and TRBJ2-5; D remains unclear. The germline V gene has CDR1 SGHDN and CDR2 FVKESK. The CDR3 runs 12 residues. V was pared by 4 bases and J by 7 bases, with 10 bases between. The full variable domain, in which reference TRBV14 and TRBJ2-5 provide the parts outside the CDR3, is EAGVTQFPSHSVIEKGQTVTLRCDPISGHDNLYWYRRVMGKEIKFLLHFVKESKQDESGMPNNRFLAERTGGTYSTLKVQPAELEDSGVYFCASSLLTGTQYFGPGTRLLVL.

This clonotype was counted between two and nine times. The chain's CDR3 is CASSFGLAGSYEQYF. CDR3 sequence (DNA): TGCGCCAGCAGCTTTGGACTAGCGGGCTCCTACGAGCAGTACTTC. The J gene is TRBJ2-5, the V gene TRBV5-1; 11 bases are shared with TRBD2. The J call is doubtful: the DNA matches TRBJ2-7 better. This CDR3 spans 15 amino acids. Germline values: CDR1 SGHRS, CDR2 YFSETQ.

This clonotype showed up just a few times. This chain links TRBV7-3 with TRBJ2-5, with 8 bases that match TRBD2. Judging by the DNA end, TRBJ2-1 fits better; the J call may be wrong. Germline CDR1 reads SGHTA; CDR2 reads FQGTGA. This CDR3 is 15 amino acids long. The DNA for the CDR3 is TGTGCCAGCAGCTTAGACGGGGGGGCTGTCGATGAGCAGTTCTTC. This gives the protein CASSLDGGAVDEQFF.

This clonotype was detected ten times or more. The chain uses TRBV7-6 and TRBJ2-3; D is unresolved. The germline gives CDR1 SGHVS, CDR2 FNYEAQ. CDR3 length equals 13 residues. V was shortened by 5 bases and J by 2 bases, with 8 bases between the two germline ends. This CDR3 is CASSLGITDTQYF. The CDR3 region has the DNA TGTGCCAGCAGCCTAGGGATCACAGATACGCAGTATTTT.

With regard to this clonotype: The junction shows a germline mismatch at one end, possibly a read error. CDR3 sequence: CASSVGLAGPGFF. CDR3 sequence (DNA): TGTGCCAGCAGCGTCGGACTAGCGGGCCCCGGGTTCTTC. The chain couples TRBV9 to TRBJ2-5; TRBD2 matches 11 bases. Germline V CDR1 and CDR2: SGDLS, YYNGEE. This CDR3 contains 13 residues.